The TCR beta chain under discussion was sequenced for a study of cytomegalovirus exposure and HLA in healthy donors. The CDR3 is 14 amino acids. Trimming shortened V by 2 bases and J by 3 bases, and 11 bases separated the two germline ends. Germline V CDR1 and CDR2: MNHEY, SMNVEV (reference sequence). Sequencing used immunoSEQ multiplex PCR; TCRdb keeps in-frame clones, though not all of them. The repertoire holds fewer than 75,000 clones, with about 95% as singletons. The chain links TRBV27 to TRBJ2-7, with D uncertain. Specimen: PBMCs. The TCR was taken from a young woman in good health and CMV-seropositive. The CDR3 sequence: CASSLDGRVYEQYF. In DNA form, the CDR3 reads TGTGCCAGCAGTTTAGATGGTCGGGTCTACGAGCAGTACTTC.